This entry is about one T cell receptor beta chain. Its antigen is unknown. Unique molecular identifiers were built into the TCR beta cDNA libraries. TCRdb reprocessed the PCR reads with MiXCR, giving one entry per CDR3 protein. The sample yields hundreds of thousands of distinct CDR3 sequences, around 40% seen once. This entry is derived from a study of post-analysis software for immune sequencing data. Findings of the study overall: Multiple sclerosis patients showed significantly lower normalized Chao1 diversity than controls did. Patients had higher frequencies than controls of about five TRBV segments, including TRBV5-6, TRBV5-1 and TRBV20-1.

CDR1 and CDR2 (germline): LNHNV, YYDKDF (reference sequence). This CDR3 comprises 14 residues. V was pared by 5 bases and J by 4 bases, with 14 bases between. The clonotype comes from a girl aged 10 to 17 with multiple sclerosis. Source material: blood. The chain joins TRBV15 to TRBJ1-2; the D gene is possibly TRBD1 (6 bases). The CDR3 loop reads CATSGPQGTYGYTF. The CDR3 region has the DNA TGTGCCACCAGCGGGCCACAGGGTACCTATGGCTACACCTTC. The full variable domain, completed using reference TRBV15 and TRBJ1-2, is DAMVIQNPRYQVTQFGKPVTLSCSQTLNHNVMYWYQQKSSQAPKLLFHYYDKDFNNEADTPDNFQSRRPNTSFCFLDIRSPGLGDTAMYLCATSGPQGTYGYTFGSGTRLTVV.